This T cell receptor (beta chain) was retrieved from a study of kidney transplant recipient with SARS-CoV-2 infection. The CDR3 consists of 14 residues. Trimming left V 3 bases short and J 6 bases short, with 15 bases between. Germline lookup yields CDR1 MNHGY and CDR2 SVAAGI. TCRdb used MiXCR to reprocess the reads, holding one entry per CDR3 protein. The sample has 200,000 to 300,000 distinct CDR3 sequences; under 30% are singletons. As concerns this clonotype: A much larger clone lies one base from this, so it may be a read error.

The source material was a blood sample, sampled at baseline and on day 111 from a kidney transplant recipient. This receptor was obtained from a young adult male patient who had COVID-19 and was a kidney transplant recipient. The graft donor may account for some of the T cells. This chain links TRBV6-9 with TRBJ2-7, with D possibly TRBD1 on 7 matching bases. The CDR3 region is CASSYQAGGCEQYF. As DNA, the CDR3 is TGTGCCAGCAGTTACCAAGCAGGGGGGTGCGAGCAGTACTTC.